These T cell receptor beta chains were read from a single sample in a study of blood T cell repertoires in COVID-19. Data came from immunoSEQ multiplex PCR; TCRdb stores just in-frame clones and leaves some out. The data hold nearly 200,000 clones, with roughly 81% observed a single time. The material sequenced was peripheral blood. The receptors originated from a woman in her seventies with active or convalescent COVID-19. CDR3s include the opening cysteine and the closing phenylalanine or tryptophan. The order of the fields is D gene, J gene, V gene, clone size, CDR3 protein, CDR3 DNA. The D gene is left open where the match is weak. Rows give clone size only sometimes, using once, few, many, or a class for an expanded clone.

d_gene: .
j_gene: TRBJ2-1
v_gene: TRBV5-1
abundance: .
CDR3aa: CASSLAGQSSYNEQFF
CDR3nt: TGCGCCAGCAGCTTGGCAGGTCAAAGCTCCTACAATGAGCAGTTCTTC

d_gene: TRBD2
j_gene: TRBJ2-1
v_gene: TRBV25-1
abundance: .
CDR3aa: CASRTSGSYNEQFF
CDR3nt: TGTGCCAGCAGGACTAGCGGGTCTTACAATGAGCAGTTCTTC

d_gene: TRBD2
j_gene: TRBJ2-1
v_gene: TRBV2
abundance: many
CDR3aa: CASRAEAGGYNEQFF
CDR3nt: TGTGCCAGCAGGGCCGAAGCGGGAGGGTACAATGAGCAGTTCTTC

d_gene: TRBD2
j_gene: TRBJ2-2
v_gene: TRBV5-1
abundance: .
CDR3aa: CASSLLAGGGELFF
CDR3nt: TGCGCCAGCAGCTTACTAGCGGGAGGCGGGGAGCTGTTTTTT

d_gene: TRBD2
j_gene: TRBJ2-3
v_gene: TRBV4-2
abundance: .
CDR3aa: CASSQDLLAGSYDTQYF
CDR3nt: TGTGCCAGCAGCCAAGATCTACTAGCGGGATCTTATGATACGCAGTATTTT

d_gene: .
j_gene: TRBJ1-3
v_gene: TRBV5-1
abundance: .
CDR3aa: CASSLIPIGSGNTIYF
CDR3nt: TGCGCCAGCAGCCTGATTCCAATCGGATCGGGGAACACCATATATTTT

d_gene: TRBD1
j_gene: TRBJ2-1
v_gene: TRBV9
abundance: .
CDR3aa: CASSVTGGWRNEQFF
CDR3nt: TGTGCCAGCAGCGTAACAGGGGGCTGGCGCAATGAGCAGTTCTTC

d_gene: .
j_gene: TRBJ2-1
v_gene: TRBV19
abundance: .
CDR3aa: CASSMSGDEQFF
CDR3nt: TGTGCCAGTAGTATGTCGGGTGACGAGCAGTTCTTC

d_gene: TRBD2
j_gene: TRBJ2-2
v_gene: TRBV5-1
abundance: .
CDR3aa: CASSLRTSGSNTGELFF
CDR3nt: TGCGCCAGCAGCTTGCGGACTAGCGGGAGCAACACCGGGGAGCTGTTTTTT

d_gene: TRBD2
j_gene: TRBJ2-7
v_gene: TRBV3-1/TRBV3-2
abundance: .
CDR3aa: CASSLRLALYEQYF
CDR3nt: TGTGCCAGCAGCCTCAGACTAGCCCTCTACGAGCAGTACTTC

d_gene: .
j_gene: TRBJ2-3
v_gene: TRBV21-1
abundance: .
CDR3aa: CASSNLDTQYF
CDR3nt: TGTGCCAGCAGTAATTTGGATACGCAGTATTTT

d_gene: TRBD1
j_gene: TRBJ1-6
v_gene: TRBV6-5
abundance: .
CDR3aa: CASRRPGQGNSPLHF
CDR3nt: TGTGCCAGCAGAAGACCGGGACAGGGGAATTCACCCCTCCACTTT

d_gene: .
j_gene: TRBJ2-2
v_gene: TRBV24-1
abundance: .
CDR3aa: CATSHYRGAGPDAGELFF
CDR3nt: TGTGCCACCAGTCACTACCGAGGGGCGGGACCCGACGCCGGGGAGCTGTTTTTT

d_gene: .
j_gene: TRBJ2-1
v_gene: TRBV11-3
abundance: .
CDR3aa: CASSLGSEPYNEQFF
CDR3nt: TGTGCCAGCAGCTTAGGAAGCGAACCATACAATGAGCAGTTCTTC

d_gene: .
j_gene: TRBJ2-1
v_gene: TRBV2
abundance: .
CDR3aa: CASGRDASYNEQFF
CDR3nt: TGTGCCAGCGGGAGAGACGCATCCTACAATGAGCAGTTCTTC

d_gene: .
j_gene: TRBJ2-4
v_gene: TRBV27
abundance: .
CDR3aa: CASSLTGMPKDIQYF
CDR3nt: TGTGCCAGCAGTTTAACAGGGATGCCTAAGGACATTCAGTACTTC

d_gene: TRBD2
j_gene: TRBJ2-7
v_gene: TRBV9
abundance: .
CDR3aa: CASSVKQLAGATRAEQYF
CDR3nt: TGTGCCAGCAGCGTGAAGCAACTAGCGGGAGCAACCCGGGCCGAGCAGTACTTC

d_gene: .
j_gene: TRBJ2-1
v_gene: TRBV29-1
abundance: .
CDR3aa: CSVAITPGLRNEQFF
CDR3nt: TGCAGCGTCGCAATAACTCCGGGACTCCGCAATGAGCAGTTCTTC

d_gene: .
j_gene: TRBJ1-3
v_gene: TRBV19
abundance: .
CDR3aa: CASSKSTGHSGNTIYF
CDR3nt: TGTGCCAGTAGTAAATCGACAGGCCACTCCGGAAACACCATATATTTT

d_gene: TRBD1
j_gene: TRBJ1-1
v_gene: TRBV3-1/TRBV3-2
abundance: .
CDR3aa: CASSQDPTGVAEAFF
CDR3nt: TGTGCCAGCAGCCAAGATCCTACAGGGGTGGCTGAAGCTTTCTTT

d_gene: TRBD1
j_gene: TRBJ2-7
v_gene: TRBV24-1
abundance: .
CDR3aa: CATSDTGASLDEQYF
CDR3nt: TGTGCCACCAGTGACACAGGGGCATCTCTAGACGAGCAGTACTTC

d_gene: TRBD1
j_gene: TRBJ2-6
v_gene: TRBV5-1
abundance: .
CDR3aa: CASSLPGQGSGANVLTF
CDR3nt: TGCGCCAGCAGCTTACCGGGACAGGGGTCTGGGGCCAACGTCCTGACTTTC

d_gene: TRBD2
j_gene: TRBJ2-1
v_gene: TRBV2
abundance: .
CDR3aa: CASSAGLAGGPGDEQFF
CDR3nt: TGTGCCAGCAGCGCCGGGCTAGCGGGAGGGCCGGGGGATGAGCAGTTCTTC

d_gene: .
j_gene: TRBJ1-5
v_gene: TRBV7-9
abundance: once
CDR3aa: CASSLDGEPQHF
CDR3nt: TGTGCCAGCAGCTTAGACGGAGAGCCCCAGCATTTT

d_gene: TRBD1
j_gene: TRBJ2-7
v_gene: TRBV28
abundance: .
CDR3aa: CASTLRDRAAYEQYF
CDR3nt: TGTGCCAGCACTCTCCGGGACAGGGCGGCGTACGAGCAGTACTTC

d_gene: TRBD1
j_gene: TRBJ2-1
v_gene: TRBV19
abundance: .
CDR3aa: CASRDPGGNEQFF
CDR3nt: TGTGCCAGTAGGGACCCAGGGGGCAATGAGCAGTTCTTC

d_gene: .
j_gene: TRBJ2-2
v_gene: TRBV3-1/TRBV3-2
abundance: .
CDR3aa: CASSQAGLVTGELFF
CDR3nt: TGTGCCAGCAGCCAAGCTGGGCTGGTCACCGGGGAGCTGTTTTTT

d_gene: .
j_gene: TRBJ1-6
v_gene: TRBV9
abundance: once
CDR3aa: CASSVTGSYNSPLHF
CDR3nt: TGTGCCAGCAGCGTCACGGGGTCCTATAATTCACCCCTCCACTTT

d_gene: .
j_gene: TRBJ2-3
v_gene: TRBV2
abundance: .
CDR3aa: CASSEEVVGTDTQYF
CDR3nt: TGTGCCAGCAGTGAGGAGGTAGTGGGCACAGATACGCAGTATTTT

d_gene: TRBD2
j_gene: TRBJ2-2
v_gene: TRBV3-1/TRBV3-2
abundance: .
CDR3aa: CASSRIRTSGNTGELFF
CDR3nt: TGTGCCAGCAGCCGAATCAGGACTAGCGGCAACACCGGGGAGCTGTTTTTT

d_gene: .
j_gene: TRBJ1-1
v_gene: TRBV5-4
abundance: .
CDR3aa: CASSLAGIAEAFF
CDR3nt: TGTGCCAGCAGCTTGGCAGGGATAGCTGAAGCTTTCTTT

d_gene: .
j_gene: TRBJ2-3
v_gene: TRBV3-1/TRBV3-2
abundance: .
CDR3aa: CASSQTWGRGTDTQYF
CDR3nt: TGTGCCAGCAGCCAAACTTGGGGCAGGGGTACAGATACGCAGTATTTT

d_gene: TRBD1
j_gene: TRBJ1-2
v_gene: TRBV7-9
abundance: .
CDR3aa: CASSLGPIDRDYGYTF
CDR3nt: TGTGCCAGCAGCCTTGGCCCAATAGACAGGGACTATGGCTACACCTTC

d_gene: .
j_gene: TRBJ1-2
v_gene: TRBV10-3
abundance: .
CDR3aa: CAISEKGGTVGYTF
CDR3nt: TGTGCCATCAGTGAGAAGGGGGGGACCGTTGGCTACACCTTC

d_gene: .
j_gene: TRBJ1-6
v_gene: TRBV7-2
abundance: .
CDR3aa: CASSDRSNSPLHF
CDR3nt: TGTGCCAGCAGCGACAGGAGCAATTCACCCCTCCACTTT

d_gene: TRBD1
j_gene: TRBJ1-2
v_gene: TRBV5-6
abundance: .
CDR3aa: CASSLIGQGEFGYTF
CDR3nt: TGTGCCAGCAGCTTGATAGGACAGGGGGAATTCGGCTACACCTTC

d_gene: TRBD2
j_gene: TRBJ2-3
v_gene: TRBV3-1/TRBV3-2
abundance: .
CDR3aa: CASSLGLATTDTQYF
CDR3nt: TGTGCCAGCAGCCTGGGACTAGCGACCACAGATACGCAGTATTTT

d_gene: TRBD1
j_gene: TRBJ1-1
v_gene: TRBV5-6
abundance: .
CDR3aa: CASSWGQMNTEAFF
CDR3nt: TGTGCCAGCAGCTGGGGACAGATGAACACTGAAGCTTTCTTT

d_gene: TRBD2
j_gene: TRBJ2-5
v_gene: TRBV7-9
abundance: .
CDR3aa: CASSLEASGRAQETQYF
CDR3nt: TGTGCCAGCAGCTTAGAAGCTAGCGGGAGGGCCCAAGAGACCCAGTACTTC

d_gene: .
j_gene: TRBJ1-5
v_gene: TRBV28
abundance: .
CDR3aa: CASSLYRGNQPQHF
CDR3nt: TGTGCCAGCAGTCTATATCGGGGCAATCAGCCCCAGCATTTT

d_gene: TRBD1
j_gene: TRBJ2-2
v_gene: TRBV5-1
abundance: .
CDR3aa: CASERTGNTGELFF
CDR3nt: TGCGCCAGCGAGCGGACAGGGAACACCGGGGAGCTGTTTTTT

d_gene: .
j_gene: TRBJ1-5
v_gene: TRBV9
abundance: .
CDR3aa: CASSVELQGSPQHF
CDR3nt: TGTGCCAGCAGCGTAGAACTCCAGGGGTCGCCCCAGCATTTT

d_gene: .
j_gene: TRBJ1-4
v_gene: TRBV29-1
abundance: few
CDR3aa: CSVEEFGPSGNEKLFF
CDR3nt: TGCAGCGTTGAAGAGTTTGGCCCCTCGGGTAATGAAAAACTGTTTTTT

d_gene: .
j_gene: TRBJ2-3
v_gene: TRBV5-1
abundance: .
CDR3aa: CASSLDRGIADTQYF
CDR3nt: TGCGCCAGCAGCTTGGACAGAGGGATCGCAGATACGCAGTATTTT

d_gene: TRBD1
j_gene: TRBJ1-1
v_gene: TRBV30
abundance: .
CDR3aa: CAWSPGQGFGNTEAFF
CDR3nt: TGTGCCTGGAGCCCAGGACAGGGATTCGGGAACACTGAAGCTTTCTTT

d_gene: .
j_gene: TRBJ1-2
v_gene: TRBV30
abundance: .
CDR3aa: CAWKSILYGYTF
CDR3nt: TGTGCCTGGAAAAGCATCCTCTATGGCTACACCTTC

d_gene: .
j_gene: TRBJ1-1
v_gene: TRBV6-2/TRBV6-3
abundance: once
CDR3aa: CASSDQTGGNTEAFF
CDR3nt: TGTGCCAGCAGTGACCAGACAGGAGGGAACACTGAAGCTTTCTTT

d_gene: TRBD2
j_gene: TRBJ2-5
v_gene: TRBV11-2
abundance: .
CDR3aa: CASSSTGTSAETQYF
CDR3nt: TGTGCCAGCAGCTCGACCGGGACTAGCGCGGAGACCCAGTACTTC

d_gene: TRBD2
j_gene: TRBJ2-7
v_gene: TRBV7-3
abundance: few
CDR3aa: CASSAQGGSHRYEQYF
CDR3nt: TGTGCCAGCAGCGCCCAGGGCGGGAGTCATCGCTACGAGCAGTACTTC

d_gene: TRBD2
j_gene: TRBJ2-3
v_gene: TRBV6-5
abundance: few
CDR3aa: CASTPRSGRANTQYF
CDR3nt: TGTGCCAGCACACCTCGCAGCGGGAGGGCCAATACGCAGTATTTT

d_gene: .
j_gene: TRBJ2-3
v_gene: TRBV5-4
abundance: .
CDR3aa: CASSSRGQSADTQYF
CDR3nt: TGTGCCAGCAGTTCACGGGGACAAAGCGCAGATACGCAGTATTTT

d_gene: .
j_gene: TRBJ1-1
v_gene: TRBV2
abundance: .
CDR3aa: CGGVPNTEAFF
CDR3nt: TGTGGGGGGGTACCGAACACTGAAGCTTTCTTT

d_gene: .
j_gene: TRBJ1-1
v_gene: TRBV19
abundance: .
CDR3aa: CASKTAGGMNTEAFF
CDR3nt: TGTGCCAGTAAAACAGCTGGAGGCATGAACACTGAAGCTTTCTTT

d_gene: .
j_gene: TRBJ2-6
v_gene: TRBV14
abundance: .
CDR3aa: CASSQEPRLGTPPGANVLTF
CDR3nt: TGTGCCAGCAGCCAAGAACCCAGACTAGGGACTCCCCCTGGGGCCAACGTCCTGACTTTC